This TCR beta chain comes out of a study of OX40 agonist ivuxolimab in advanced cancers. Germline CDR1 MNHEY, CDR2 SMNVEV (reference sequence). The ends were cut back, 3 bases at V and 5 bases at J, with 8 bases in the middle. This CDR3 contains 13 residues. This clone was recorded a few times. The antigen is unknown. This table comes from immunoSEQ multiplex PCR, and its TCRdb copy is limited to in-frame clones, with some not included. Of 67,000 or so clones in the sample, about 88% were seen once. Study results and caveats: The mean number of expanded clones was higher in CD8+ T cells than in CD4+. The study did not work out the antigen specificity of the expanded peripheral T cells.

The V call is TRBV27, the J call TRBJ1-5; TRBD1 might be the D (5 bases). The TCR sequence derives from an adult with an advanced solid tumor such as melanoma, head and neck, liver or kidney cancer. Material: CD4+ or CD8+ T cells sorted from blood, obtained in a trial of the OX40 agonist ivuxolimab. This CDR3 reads CASSLGEYQPQHF. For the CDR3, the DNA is TGTGCCAGCAGTTTGGGGGAATATCAGCCCCAGCATTTT.